These T cell receptor beta chains were read from a single sample in a study of CD8 T cells in ankylosing spondylitis. TCRdb processed the 5' RACE reads anew with MiXCR; each CDR3 protein has one entry. The table lists a few hundred thousand distinct CDR3 sequences, roughly 8% of them singletons. Source material: blood, either unsorted or a sorted T cell fraction (not recorded which). The receptors were sampled from a male donor with ankylosing spondylitis. Both conserved end residues are part of each CDR3. A D gene is named only where the DNA matches it firmly. Size is omitted from some rows. Given values are once, few, many or a class for expanded clones.

V gene	clone size	J gene	D gene	CDR3 protein	CDR3 DNA
TRBV18	.	TRBJ2-3	TRBD1	CASSPRDRPTDTQYF	TGTGCCAGCTCACCACGGGACAGGCCCACAGATACGCAGTATTTT
TRBV4-2	few	TRBJ2-7	TRBD1	CASSQNRDRGYEQYF	TGTGCCAGCAGCCAGAACCGGGACAGGGGCTACGAGCAGTACTTC
TRBV4-1	few	TRBJ1-2	.	CASSQVPKYLHGYTF	TGCGCCAGCAGCCAAGTTCCGAAATATCTCCATGGCTACACCTTC
TRBV4-2	few	TRBJ2-3	TRBD2	CASSQERGGVDTQYF	TGTGCCAGCAGCCAAGAGCGGGGGGGAGTAGATACGCAGTATTTT
TRBV3-1	.	TRBJ2-1	TRBD2	CASSQDAGGHNEQFF	TGTGCCAGCAGCCAAGATGCGGGAGGGCACAATGAGCAGTTCTTC
TRBV29-1	many	TRBJ2-4	TRBD1	CSVGQGANIQYF	TGCAGCGTCGGACAGGGGGCGAACATTCAGTACTTC
TRBV29-1	.	TRBJ1-2	TRBD1	CSGETGGYGYTF	TGCAGCGGAGAAACAGGGGGTTATGGCTACACCTTC
TRBV29-1	.	TRBJ2-7	TRBD2	CSVEDAGEGYEQYF	TGCAGCGTTGAAGACGCGGGAGAGGGGTACGAGCAGTACTTC
TRBV6-2/TRBV6-3	.	TRBJ2-1	.	CASSGGLLNEQFF	TGTGCCAGCAGTGGGGGACTGCTCAATGAGCAGTTCTTC
TRBV5-1	few	TRBJ2-2	.	CASSLRTGNTGELFF	TGCGCCAGCAGCCTCCGGACGGGGAACACCGGGGAGCTGTTTTTT
TRBV7-9	few	TRBJ2-1	TRBD2	CASSPVAGEAEQFF	TGTGCCAGCAGCCCGGTAGCGGGAGAGGCTGAGCAGTTCTTC
TRBV7-6	.	TRBJ2-2	.	CASSLGPGTGELFF	TGTGCCAGCAGCTTAGGCCCCGGGACCGGGGAGCTGTTTTTT
TRBV29-1	few	TRBJ2-1	.	CSAGPNLVREQFF	TGCAGCGCAGGCCCTAATCTAGTCCGTGAGCAGTTCTTC
TRBV5-4	.	TRBJ2-7	.	CASSFRQSRYEQYF	TGTGCCAGCAGCTTTCGACAGAGCCGGTACGAGCAGTACTTC
TRBV28	few	TRBJ2-1	.	CASSLWAGNNEQFF	TGTGCCAGCAGTTTATGGGCCGGGAACAATGAGCAGTTCTTC